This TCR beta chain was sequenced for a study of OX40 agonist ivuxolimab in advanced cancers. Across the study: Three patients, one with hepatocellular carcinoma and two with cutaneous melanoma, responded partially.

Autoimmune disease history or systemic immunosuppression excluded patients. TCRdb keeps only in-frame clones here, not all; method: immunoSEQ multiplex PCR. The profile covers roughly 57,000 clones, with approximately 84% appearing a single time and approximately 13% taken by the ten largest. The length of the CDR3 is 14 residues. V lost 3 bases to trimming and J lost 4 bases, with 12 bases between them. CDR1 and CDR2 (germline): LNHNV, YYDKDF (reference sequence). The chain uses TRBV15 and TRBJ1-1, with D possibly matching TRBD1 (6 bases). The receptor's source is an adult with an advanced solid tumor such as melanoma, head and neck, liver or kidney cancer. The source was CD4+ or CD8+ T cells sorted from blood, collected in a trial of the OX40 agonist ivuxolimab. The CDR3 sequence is CATSRGGGPTEAFF. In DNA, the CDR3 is TGTGCCACCAGCAGGGGAGGGGGGCCCACTGAAGCTTTCTTT. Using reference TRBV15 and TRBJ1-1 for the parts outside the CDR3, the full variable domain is DAMVIQNPRYQVTQFGKPVTLSCSQTLNHNVMYWYQQKSSQAPKLLFHYYDKDFNNEADTPDNFQSRRPNTSFCFLDIRSPGLGDTAMYLCATSRGGGPTEAFFGQGTRLTVV.